This T cell receptor beta chain was sequenced for a study of shared clonotypes between healthy human individuals. Study-level points and caveats: Sampling covered nothing but blood. Tissue TCR repertoires likely differ from those found in blood. Relative to memory subsets, naive subsets generally showed larger estimated richness.

The donors were all Caucasian adults (living in Nashville, Tennessee). Splitting the CD4+ cells yielded a CD45RA+ naive subset and a CD45RA-negative memory subset. Comments on this clone: Its matching antigen is unknown.

Produced via immunoSEQ multiplex PCR; TCRdb's table is partial and in-frame only. This sample has millions of clones, with 95% found just once. In germline, CDR1 is SEHNR, CDR2 FQNEAQ (reference sequence). The CDR3 spans 13 residues. V shed 4 bases, J shed 14 bases, and the junction held 4 bases outside the gene matches. This receptor was taken from a young man in good health. The sequenced material came from naive CD4+ T cells sorted from blood. Subset noted: CD45RA+ positively selected. The V call is TRBV7-9, the J call TRBJ2-1; TRBD2 aligns across 14 bases. CDR3: CASSSGLAGVEFF. The CDR3 bases are TGTGCCAGCAGCTCGGGACTAGCGGGAGTAGAGTTCTTC. Drawing the rest from reference TRBV7-9 and TRBJ2-1, the complete variable domain is DTGVSQNPRHKITKRGQNVTFRCDPISEHNRLYWYRQTLGQGPEFLTYFQNEAQLEKSRLLSDRFSAERPKGSFSTLEIQRTEQGDSAMYLCASSSGLAGVEFFGPGTRLTVL.